One and the same sample provided the 11 T cell receptor beta chains below, sequenced in a study of cytomegalovirus exposure and HLA in healthy donors. The primer mix had 60 Vbeta and 13 Jbeta primers. The protocol was immunoSEQ multiplex PCR, while the TCRdb copy is restricted to in-frame clones and leaves out a portion. The profile shows more than 90,000 clones, around 80% of them singletons. The sample comprised PBMCs. These receptor sequences come from a human donor in good health.

This clone was counted a few times. The CDR3 DNA sequence: TGTGCCAGCAGCTTGTTCAGGGTTAGTCGGGGCTACACCTTC. Protein sequence: CASSLFRVSRGYTF. The chain joins TRBV5-5 to TRBJ1-2; D might be TRBD1 (5 bases). This CDR3 region has 14 residues. The germline V gene has CDR1 SGHKS and CDR2 YYEKEE (reference sequence). V gave up 1 base and J gave up 8 bases, with 15 bases separating them. The full variable domain, with the rest looked up from reference TRBV5-5 and TRBJ1-2, is DAGVTQSPTHLIKTRGQQVTLRCSPISGHKSVSWYQQVLGQGPQFIFQYYEKEERGRGNFPDRFSARQFPNYSSELNVNALLLGDSALYLCASSLFRVSRGYTFGSGTRLTVV.

Note on this clone: This may be a read error: a much more frequent sequence differs by one nucleotide. The chain has TRBV6-5 and TRBJ1-1; no clear D. The V end was cut by 6 bases, the J end by 1 base, with 9 bases between. This CDR3 comprises 13 residues. Per the germline V gene, CDR1 is MNHEY and CDR2 is SVGAGI. The CDR3 region is CASSLSGNTEAFF. The CDR3 nucleotides are TGTGCCAGCAGCTTATCAGGGAACACTGAAGCTTTCTTT.

Of note for this clone: A read error may produce the germline difference seen at one junction end. The chain employs TRBV7-9 and TRBJ1-6; D might be TRBD1 (6 bases). CDR3 size: 13 residues. CDR1 is SEHNR and CDR2 is FQNEAQ in the germline V gene (reference sequence). The CDR3 nucleotides read TGTGCCAGCAGCTTCTCCAGGGGTTCACCCCCCCACTTT. It is translated as CASSFSRGSPPHF.

The chain recombines TRBV11-2 with TRBJ2-5; D perhaps matches TRBD1 (6 bases). The CDR3 sequence is 15 residues long. V shed 7 bases and J shed 3 bases, with 18 bases lying between them. The V gene's germline CDR1 is SGHAT and CDR2 FQNNGV. Here the CDR3 reads CASNHPTGTKETQYF. The CDR3 DNA is TGTGCCAGCAACCATCCCACCGGGACAAAAGAGACCCAGTACTTC.

V and J are TRBV2 and TRBJ1-1, with 8 nucleotides matching TRBD1. The V segment lost 6 bases and the J segment 0 bases; nucleotides outside the gene matches: 3. This CDR3 has 14 residues. The V gene's germline CDR1 is SNHLY and CDR2 FYNNEI. The CDR3, as DNA: TGTGCCAGCAGGAGACAGGGGTTGAACACTGAAGCTTTCTTT. Translated: CASRRQGLNTEAFF.

The table lists this clone with a few counts. The genes are TRBV5-4 and TRBJ1-1; 8 nucleotides match TRBD1. V lost 4 bases to trimming and J lost 1 base; unmatched junction nucleotides: 9. The CDR3 has 16 residues. Per the germline V gene, CDR1 is SGHNT and CDR2 is YYREEE (reference sequence). The DNA for the CDR3 is TGTGCCAGCAGCCCAACACAGGGGGGGGCGAACACTGAAGCTTTCTTT. Its protein product is CASSPTQGGANTEAFF.

In its sample, this clone was seen a few times. The chain couples TRBV9 to TRBJ2-5; TRBD2 is a possible D gene (7 bases). Germline CDR1 SGDLS, CDR2 YYNGEE. V was clipped by 1 base and J by 5 bases, with 12 bases between them. This CDR3 spans 14 amino acids. CDR3 DNA sequence: TGTGCCAGCAGCGTACCGGGGGGCGTGGAGACCCAGTACTTC. Residues: CASSVPGGVETQYF.

The chain recombines TRBV7-9 with TRBJ2-2; D uncertain. Per the germline V gene, CDR1 is SEHNR and CDR2 is FQNEAQ (reference sequence). The CDR3 is 13 residues long. Between the trimmed V and J ends, which lost 1 base and 4 bases, there was a span of 4 bases. CDR3 sequence (DNA): TGTGCCAGCAGCTTAGGGAGCACCGGGGAGCTGTTTTTT. Encoded protein: CASSLGSTGELFF.

The chain links TRBV18 to TRBJ2-7; 11 positions match TRBD2. The germline gives CDR1 KGHSH, CDR2 LQKENI. The CDR3 loop spans 15 amino acids. V dropped 3 bases and J dropped 6; count of bases not matched to a gene: 7. The CDR3 nucleotides read TGTGCCAGCTCACCGCCAGGGGGACTAGCGGCCGAGCAGTACTTC. Protein sequence: CASSPPGGLAAEQYF.

The chain links TRBV7-6 to TRBJ2-2, with D perhaps matching TRBD2 (5 bases). The CDR3 extends over 16 amino acids. From germline, CDR1 is SGHVS and CDR2 FNYEAQ. Trimming took 1 base from V and 7 from J, leaving 16 bases between them. CDR3 sequence (DNA): TGTGCCAGCAGCTTAGGCACAGCGACTACCCACGGGGAGCTGTTTTTT. It translates to CASSLGTATTHGELFF.

The chain carries TRBV5-1 and TRBJ1-1, with TRBD1 identical over 8 bases. Losses at the gene ends were 4 bases for V and 1 base for J; bases not matched to a gene: 9. The germline V gene encodes CDR1 SGHRS and CDR2 YFSETQ. The CDR3 is 16 amino acids. The CDR3 here is CASSGTSGQANTEAFF. In nucleotides, the CDR3 is TGCGCCAGCAGCGGGACGTCGGGACAGGCGAACACTGAAGCTTTCTTT.